This T cell receptor (beta chain) stems from a study of shared clonotypes between healthy human individuals. The CDR3 contains 11 residues. V was clipped by 3 bases and J by 6 bases, with 3 bases between them. The germline V gene has CDR1 KGHSH and CDR2 LQKENI. Ten immunoSEQ deep assay plates served to sequence unsorted PBMC DNA. Assay used: immunoSEQ multiplex PCR; TCRdb lists only in-frame clones, some missing. The table lists about 530,000 clones, over 60% of them singletons. In regard to this clone: Its antigen remains unidentified.

Study-level findings and limits: Researchers sampled blood only, noting tissue repertoires likely differ.

The sample consisted of PBMCs. The clonotype was recovered from a woman aged 40 to 50 in good health. Some clones in this sample may be carry-over from other donors' samples. The genes are TRBV18 and TRBJ1-5; D unclear. The CDR3 DNA is TGTGCCAGCTCACCGATTCAGCCCCAGCATTTT. This gives the protein CASSPIQPQHF.